The clone carrying this T cell receptor beta chain was seen repeatedly, ten times or more. Its antigen remains unknown. Researchers made TCR beta libraries by using iRepertoire HTBI primers and running Arm-PCR on CDR3 regions. TCRdb reprocessed the multiplex PCR reads via MiXCR and lists one record per CDR3 protein. This repertoire shows about 520,000 distinct CDR3 sequences, 12% found once; its top ten account for roughly 8.9%. The germline V gene encodes CDR1 SGHAT and CDR2 FQNNGV. The CDR3 loop spans 12 amino acids. V was pared by 1 base and J by 9 bases, with 7 bases between. Time point denoted: newly diagnosed GD, antithyroid drugs for less than 3 months. RNA extracted from PBMCs served as the sequencing template. The data were obtained in a study of regulatory T cells in long-lasting Graves disease. Study outcomes and limitations: Persistent patients shared about 2,800 public clonotypes among themselves. Newly diagnosed patients shared fewer, at about 890.

This sample was also put to use in a study of T cells in Graves' hyperthyroidism and ophthalmopathy.

V gene TRBV11-2 combines with J gene TRBJ2-1; no clear D. The source of this sequence is a woman in her 30s with Graves disease. The specimen was peripheral blood mononuclear cells (PBMCs), collected at new diagnosis, from a patient treated with antithyroid drugs. The CDR3 nucleotides are TGTGCCAGCAGCTTAGGTTCGTTTGAGCAGTTCTTC. It specifies CASSLGSFEQFF.